This passage covers 6 T cell receptor beta chains from one sample sequenced in a study of blood T cells in healthy people across ages. The authors ran a second PCR of roughly 6 to 12 cycles using a sample-barcoded 5' primer and a J-beta primer mix. TCRdb ran MiXCR on the 5' RACE reads and lists one entry per CDR3 protein. The table shows hundreds of thousands of distinct CDR3 sequences, with roughly 64% occurring only once. The sample was blood. These receptors all stem from a man aged 25 to 40 in good health.

The gene calls are TRBV6-1 and TRBJ2-7; D tentatively reads TRBD1 or TRBD2 (6 bases each). Germline V gene lookup returns CDR1 MNHNS and CDR2 SASEGT. The CDR3 extends over 15 amino acids. V was shortened by 10 bases and J by 0 bases, with 19 bases between the two germline ends. The CDR3 DNA sequence: TGTGCCATCCTCCTGGTCGGGGGCAGCTCCTACGAGCAGTACTTC. It encodes CAILLVGGSSYEQYF.

This chain joins TRBV25-1 and TRBJ2-3; D is uncertain. V lost 3 bases, J lost 8 bases, and 12 bases lay in between. The germline V gene has CDR1 MGHDK and CDR2 SYGVNS. The CDR3 has 13 residues. The CDR3 DNA sequence: TGTGCCAGCAGTGAGCCGCCTCGTGGTACGCAGTATTTT. It encodes CASSEPPRGTQYF.

This clonotype was counted between two and nine times. The rearrangement joins TRBV28 to TRBJ2-5; TRBD2 aligns across 9 bases. The end of the DNA fits TRBJ2-7 better, so the J call may be wrong. Per germline, CDR1 MDHEN and CDR2 SYDVKM. The CDR3 runs to 15 residues. Here the CDR3 reads CASTRSDSGRDEQYF. In nucleotides, the CDR3 is TGTGCCAGCACCCGATCGGATAGCGGGAGAGACGAGCAGTACTTC.

This clonotype has just a few counts. This chain links TRBV20-1 with TRBJ2-7; 12 bases are a match to TRBD2. The CDR3 is 17 residues long. Germline CDR1 DFQATT, CDR2 SNEGSKA (reference sequence). The CDR3 DNA follows: TGCAGAGTAGGGAACTCCGGGCTAGCGGGAGGGCAGTACGAGCAGTACTTC. Its translation is CRVGNSGLAGGQYEQYF.

J is TRBJ2-5 and V is TRBV20-1, with D unclear. The J call may be mistaken, given a closer DNA end match to TRBJ2-7. In germline, CDR1 is DFQATT, CDR2 SNEGSKA (reference sequence). This CDR3 spans 13 amino acids. The CDR3 DNA follows: TGCAGTGCTAGAGGCTTAGCTACCTACGAGCAGTACTTC. Its translation: CSARGLATYEQYF.

J is TRBJ1-2 and V is TRBV6-5, with D possibly matching TRBD1 (5 bases). V lost 7 bases and J 6 bases, leaving 15 bases between the germline ends. Per germline, CDR1 MNHEY and CDR2 SVGAGI. The CDR3 covers 13 residues. The chain's CDR3 is CASTPGTYDGYTF. CDR3 DNA: TGTGCCAGCACCCCGGGGACTTACGATGGCTACACCTTC.